The next 32 T cell receptor beta chains were all read from a single sample in a study of CD8 T cells in ankylosing spondylitis. One entry per CDR3 protein, called by TCRdb with MiXCR from the 5' RACE reads. The repertoire includes some 350,000 distinct CDR3 sequences, approximately 14% of them detected once, and 1.1% sits in the top ten. The sample was blood, either unsorted or a sorted T cell fraction (not recorded which). Receptors were obtained from a male donor with ankylosing spondylitis or in good health (not recorded which).

The sample holds many counts of this clonotype. V is TRBV12-3 or TRBV12-4 and J is TRBJ1-3; D unresolved. Trimming removed 8 bases from V and 0 bases from J, with 14 bases in between. CDR3 length: 15 amino acids. The CDR3 is CASQKEGISGNTIYF. Written as DNA, the CDR3 is TGTGCCAGCCAAAAGGAGGGTATCTCTGGAAACACCATATATTTT.

This clonotype was seen a handful of times. The gene calls are TRBV20-1 and TRBJ2-6; D may be TRBD1 (5 bases). CDR1 is DFQATT and CDR2 is SNEGSKA in the germline V gene (reference sequence). The CDR3 runs 15 residues. V lost 6 bases, J lost 2 bases, and 14 bases lay in between. The CDR3 coding sequence is TGCAGTGCCCTAGGTACAGGCGCTGGGGCCAACGTCCTGACTTTC. Translating gives CSALGTGAGANVLTF.

This clonotype was detected only a few times. V and J are TRBV9 and TRBJ1-3, with 8 bases matching TRBD1. The junction had 7 bases not matched to a gene; V was cut back by 2 bases and J by 6 bases. Germline CDR1 reads SGDLS; CDR2 reads YYNGEE. The CDR3 sequence is 15 residues long. The CDR3 loop reads CASSVGTGGTNTIYF. In DNA form, the CDR3 reads TGTGCCAGCAGCGTCGGGACAGGAGGGACAAACACCATATATTTT.

This rearrangement joins TRBV20-1 to TRBJ2-7, with TRBD2 matching 8 bases. CDR3 length: 14 residues. With V trimmed by 6 bases and J by 4 bases, 11 bases remained unmatched. Germline V gene sequence: CDR1 DFQATT, CDR2 SNEGSKA (reference sequence). The CDR3 DNA follows: TGCAGTGCCAGTATCCTCGGGGGGGTGTACGAGCAGTACTTC. Amino acids: CSASILGGVYEQYF.

This clonotype was seen ten or more times. The chain employs TRBV18 and TRBJ2-1, with D unresolved. Germline-derived CDR1 and CDR2 are KGHSH and LQKENI. The CDR3 totals 13 residues. Trimming removed 3 bases at V and 8 bases at J, with 11 bases between. Written as DNA, the CDR3 is TGTGCCAGCTCACCGGCCGAGATCGATGAGCAGTTCTTC. Translating it yields CASSPAEIDEQFF.

The V call is TRBV7-2, the J call TRBJ2-3; 9 bases align to TRBD2. Germline V gives CDR1 SGHTA, CDR2 FQGNSA. V was pared by 1 base and J by 4 bases, with 6 bases of the junction left unmatched. The CDR3 sequence is 16 residues long. The CDR3 protein is CASSLVMAGGPDTQYF. CDR3 nucleotides: TGTGCCAGCAGCTTAGTAATGGCGGGGGGGCCAGATACGCAGTATTTT.

The chain is built from TRBV12-3 or TRBV12-4 and TRBJ2-7; a weak D match, TRBD1 (6 bases). The CDR3 is made up of 15 amino acids. Between the trimmed V and J ends, which lost 5 bases and 4 bases, there was a span of 18 bases. The CDR3 loop reads CASSLRGGAWYEQYF. Written as DNA, the CDR3 is TGTGCCAGCAGTCTCAGGGGTGGGGCTTGGTACGAGCAGTACTTC.

This clonotype was seen a handful of times. The chain employs TRBV12-3 or TRBV12-4 and TRBJ2-2; the D gene is possibly TRBD1 (6 bases). Trimming pared 1 base from V and 6 bases from J, leaving 15 bases between. There are 16 residues in the CDR3. The CDR3 DNA is TGTGCCAGCAGTTTAGGGGGCCCAGGGGTGGCCGGGGAGCTGTTTTTT. As protein: CASSLGGPGVAGELFF.

This chain connects TRBV7-9 to TRBJ1-2; D possibly corresponds to TRBD1 (5 bases). With 7 bases removed from V and 8 bases from J, the gap between germline ends came to 23 bases. The CDR3 runs to 15 residues. CDR1 is SEHNR, CDR2 FQNEAQ, per germline (reference sequence). DNA for the CDR3: TGTGCCAGCAACCGAGGGCGGGACGGGACCGTGGGCTACACCTTC. The encoded protein is CASNRGRDGTVGYTF.

There are many counts of this clonotype. This chain links TRBV5-1 with TRBJ2-7, with TRBD2 as a possible D gene (7 bases). Trimming shortened V by 1 base and J by 6 bases, and 14 bases separated the two germline ends. This CDR3 is 14 amino acids long. Germline CDR1 and CDR2: SGHRS and YFSETQ. The CDR3 protein is CASSLTGTMGEQYF. CDR3 DNA sequence: TGCGCCAGCAGCTTGACAGGGACTATGGGCGAGCAGTACTTC.

This clonotype showed up just a few times. The V call is TRBV6-2 or TRBV6-3, the J call TRBJ2-1; TRBD2 matches 8 bases. Germline trimming cut 5 bases from V and 7 bases from J; bases unmatched to any gene: 10. The CDR3 covers 15 residues. Germline CDR1 and CDR2: MNHEY and SVGEGT. The DNA of the CDR3 is TGTGCCAGCAGTCTCGGGACTAGTTGGTCGAATGAGCAGTTCTTC. Translated: CASSLGTSWSNEQFF.

This clonotype has a handful of counts. This chain links TRBV5-5 with TRBJ2-1, with a weak D call TRBD1 (6 bases). Germline assignment: CDR1 SGHKS and CDR2 YYEKEE (reference sequence). Trimming cost V 2 bases and J 7 bases, with 16 bases left between them. The CDR3 has 15 residues. The CDR3 here is CASSFSRGRGNEQFF. The CDR3 DNA reads TGTGCCAGCAGCTTCTCCAGGGGAAGGGGTAATGAGCAGTTCTTC.

This sequence joins TRBV15 and TRBJ2-1; a possible D gene is TRBD2 (6 bases). Trimming shortened V by 3 bases and J by 0 bases, and 12 bases separated the two germline ends. The CDR3 extends over 16 amino acids. Germline assignment: CDR1 LNHNV and CDR2 YYDKDF (reference sequence). In nucleotides, the CDR3 is TGTGCCACCAGCAGGGGACTCGTTAGCTCCTACAATGAGCAGTTCTTC. This translates into CATSRGLVSSYNEQFF.

This chain uses TRBV7-2 with TRBJ1-6; D is uncertain. The germline CDR1 and CDR2 sequences are SGHTA and FQGNSA. The CDR3 consists of 13 residues. V shed 2 bases and J shed 9 bases, with 8 bases lying between them. The CDR3 coding sequence is TGTGCCAGCAGCTTAACTTTGGCTTCACCCCTCCACTTT. It codes for CASSLTLASPLHF.

This chain links TRBV5-1 with TRBJ1-2; possible D gene TRBD1, 5 bases. The CDR3 is 14 amino acids. V lost 0 bases, J lost 8 bases, and 14 bases lay in between. CDR1 and CDR2 (germline): SGHRS, YFSETQ. The CDR3 region is CASSLEAGRRGYTF. CDR3 bases: TGCGCCAGCAGCTTGGAGGCAGGGAGGAGAGGCTACACCTTC.

The table lists this clonotype with a few counts. This sequence joins TRBV29-1 and TRBJ2-3, with 12 bases identical to TRBD2. Germline V gene lookup returns CDR1 SQVTM and CDR2 ANQGSEA. J was trimmed by 1 base and V by 1 base; bases with no gene match: 0. The length of the CDR3 is 15 residues. CDR3 protein: CSVEGLAGGTDTQYF. The CDR3 bases are TGCAGCGTTGAAGGACTAGCGGGGGGCACAGATACGCAGTATTTT.

This clonotype showed up just a few times. This sequence joins TRBV12-3 or TRBV12-4 and TRBJ1-2; D uncertain. V was shortened by 2 bases and J by 2 bases, with 9 bases between the two germline ends. The CDR3 is 14 amino acids. The CDR3 nucleotides read TGTGCCAGCAGTTTATGGGGTGCAAACTATGGCTACACCTTC. Its protein is CASSLWGANYGYTF.

Written as DNA, the CDR3 is TGCAGTGCCAAATGGGGAGCTGAAGCTTTCTTT. This gives the protein CSAKWGAEAFF. The chain uses TRBV20-1 and TRBJ1-1, with D unclear. The CDR3 totals 11 residues. Germline loops: CDR1 DFQATT, CDR2 SNEGSKA (reference sequence). V lost 6 bases to trimming and J lost 6 bases, with 11 bases between them.

The chain couples TRBV10-2 to TRBJ2-1, with D maybe TRBD2 (5 bases). Germline V gene lookup returns CDR1 WSHSY and CDR2 SAAADI. CDR3 length: 15 residues. V was trimmed by 5 bases and J by 0 bases, leaving 11 bases between them. This CDR3 reads CASSLAPSSYNEQFF. The CDR3, as DNA: TGCGCCAGCAGTTTAGCGCCCAGCTCCTACAATGAGCAGTTCTTC.

The chain couples TRBV19 to TRBJ1-1; D is possibly TRBD1 (5 bases). The germline V gene encodes CDR1 LNHDA and CDR2 SQIVND (reference sequence). Trimming cost V 3 bases and J 10 bases, with 9 bases left between them. This CDR3 has 11 amino acids. The CDR3 nucleotides are TGTGCCAGTAGTATTGGCAGGGTAGCTTTCTTT. This translates into CASSIGRVAFF. Looking up the rest from reference TRBV19 and TRBJ1-1 gives the full variable domain: DGGITQSPKYLFRKEGQNVTLSCEQNLNHDAMYWYRQDPGQGLRLIYYSQIVNDFQKGDIAEGYSVSREKKESFPLTVTSAQKNPTAFYLCASSIGRVAFFGQGTRLTVV.

The rearrangement joins TRBV27 to TRBJ2-1, with 11 positions matching TRBD2. V gave up 4 bases and J gave up 3 bases; unmatched junction bases: 2. CDR1 is MNHEY, CDR2 SMNVEV, per germline (reference sequence). The CDR3 covers 15 residues. As DNA, the CDR3 is TGTGCCAGCAGTTCGGGACTAGCGGTCTACAATGAGCAGTTCTTC. It is translated as CASSSGLAVYNEQFF.

The sample holds a few counts of this clonotype. The chain combines TRBV6-5 with TRBJ2-7; 9 positions agree with TRBD1. The junction had 6 bases not matched to a gene; V was cut back by 2 bases and J by 4 bases. The CDR3 contains 15 residues. Germline CDR1 is MNHEY and CDR2 is SVGAGI. This CDR3 is CASSYRRDRDYEQYF. CDR3 DNA sequence: TGTGCCAGCAGTTACCGCCGGGACAGGGATTACGAGCAGTACTTC.

This chain joins TRBV5-6 and TRBJ2-1, with D uncertain. From germline, CDR1 is SGHDT and CDR2 YYEEEE. Trimming removed 0 bases from V and 12 bases from J, with 10 bases in between. The CDR3 totals 12 residues. CDR3 DNA: TGTGCCAGCAGCTTGGCACACAGCCTGCAGTTCTTC. Amino acids: CASSLAHSLQFF.

This clonotype came up a few times. The V gene is TRBV7-2, the J gene TRBJ2-3; D possibly corresponds to TRBD1 (6 bases). The CDR3 sequence is 12 residues long. Deletions cut 1 base from V and 11 bases from J, with 10 bases between. Per the germline V gene, CDR1 is SGHTA and CDR2 is FQGNSA. As DNA, the CDR3 is TGTGCCAGCAGCTTAGTGGGGGCTGGGCAGTATTTT. It codes for CASSLVGAGQYF.

In DNA, the CDR3 is TGTGCCAGCAGCCGCGCGGAGGGCCCAGCAACTAATGAAAAACTGTTTTTT. This sequence encodes CASSRAEGPATNEKLFF. V and J are TRBV7-8 and TRBJ1-4; D is ambiguous. The CDR3 length is 17 residues. Trimming cost V 5 bases and J 0 bases, with 16 bases left between them. In germline, CDR1 is SGHVS, CDR2 FQNEAQ.

The J gene is TRBJ2-1, the V gene TRBV7-2; D is undetermined. This CDR3 contains 11 residues. With 5 bases removed from V and 13 bases from J, the gap between germline ends came to 12 bases. Germline CDR1 is SGHTA and CDR2 is FQGNSA. The CDR3 DNA sequence: TGTGCCAGCAGCACGTCTTCCAATCAGTTCTTC. Residues: CASSTSSNQFF.

This clonotype was observed at least ten times. The chain is built from TRBV21-1 and TRBJ2-5; the D segment call TRBD2 is taken from the table without a DNA check. TRBV21-1 is tagged as a pseudogene. This CDR3 is 16 amino acids long. The CDR3 reads CASSKGGEREGETQYF. DNA for the CDR3: TGTGCCAGCAGCAAAGGAGGAGAGCGGGAGGGCGAGACCCAGTACTTC.

This clonotype was detected only a few times. The genes are TRBV5-1 and TRBJ1-2, with D hard to call. Germline V gene sequence: CDR1 SGHRS, CDR2 YFSETQ. The CDR3 is made up of 12 amino acids. V lost 0 bases and J 6 bases, leaving 6 bases between the germline ends. Here the CDR3 DNA reads TGCGCCAGCAGCTTGGGGCAGAATGGCTACACCTTC. Protein: CASSLGQNGYTF. The full variable domain, completed using reference TRBV5-1 and TRBJ1-2, is KAGVTQTPRYLIKTRGQQVTLSCSPISGHRSVSWYQQTPGQGLQFLFEYFSETQRNKGNFPGRFSGRQFSNSRSEMNVSTLELGDSALYLCASSLGQNGYTFGSGTRLTVV.

This clonotype was seen a few times. The V call is TRBV29-1, the J call TRBJ2-7, with D perhaps being TRBD1 or TRBD2 (7 bases each). V was pared by 7 bases and J by 0 bases, with 25 bases between. The CDR3 has 17 amino acids. Germline CDR1 and CDR2: SQVTM and ANQGSEA. The CDR3 DNA is TGCAGCGCCCACGGACTAGGGGGCATTGGGAACTCCTACGAGCAGTACTTC. Translating it yields CSAHGLGGIGNSYEQYF.

The chain combines TRBV27 with TRBJ1-1, with a tentative D call TRBD1 (5 bases). Deletions cut 6 bases from V and 6 bases from J, with 11 bases between. This CDR3 has 12 amino acids. CDR1 is MNHEY, CDR2 SMNVEV, per germline (reference sequence). CDR3 in DNA: TGTGCCAGCAGAAGTTGGGGCGCTGAAGCTTTCTTT. Its protein product is CASRSWGAEAFF.

This clonotype was seen a few times. This chain connects TRBV5-5 to TRBJ1-1; D is perhaps TRBD1 (5 bases). V lost 0 bases and J lost 8, with 14 bases in between. This CDR3 comprises 14 residues. Germline V gene lookup returns CDR1 SGHKS and CDR2 YYEKEE (reference sequence). In DNA form, the CDR3 reads TGTGCCAGCAGCTTGGTGGGGCTGGGGGGAGAAGCTTTCTTT. This translates into CASSLVGLGGEAFF.

J is TRBJ1-1 and V is TRBV7-2; D not certain. Trimming pared 1 base from V and 11 bases from J, leaving 14 bases between. Germline V gene lookup returns CDR1 SGHTA and CDR2 FQGNSA. There are 13 residues in the CDR3. DNA for the CDR3: TGTGCCAGCAGCTTAGGGCAGGCTCGGGATGCTTTCTTT. Translating gives CASSLGQARDAFF.